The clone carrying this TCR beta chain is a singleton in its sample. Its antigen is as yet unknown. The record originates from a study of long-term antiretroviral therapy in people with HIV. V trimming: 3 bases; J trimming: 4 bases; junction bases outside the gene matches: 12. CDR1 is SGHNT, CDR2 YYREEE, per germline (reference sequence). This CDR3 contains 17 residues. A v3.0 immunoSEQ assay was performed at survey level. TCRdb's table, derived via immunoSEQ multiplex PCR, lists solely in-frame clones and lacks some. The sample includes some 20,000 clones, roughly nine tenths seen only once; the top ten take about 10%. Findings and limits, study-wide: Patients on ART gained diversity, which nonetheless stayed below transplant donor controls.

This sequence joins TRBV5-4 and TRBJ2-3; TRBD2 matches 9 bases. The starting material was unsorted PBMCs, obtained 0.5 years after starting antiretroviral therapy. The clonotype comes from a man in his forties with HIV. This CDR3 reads CASSSPIAGVIADTQYF. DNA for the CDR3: TGTGCCAGCAGCTCCCCTATAGCGGGAGTGATCGCAGATACGCAGTATTTT.